A selection of T cell receptor beta chains follows, all from one sample in a study of T cell changes during pregnancy in multiple sclerosis. TCRdb's copy holds only in-frame clones and misses some; the assay was immunoSEQ multiplex PCR. Of roughly 14,000 clones listed, approximately 83% are singletons. The specimen was CD8+ T cells from peripheral blood mononuclear cells, collected in the first trimester of pregnancy. These receptors all come from a female donor with multiple sclerosis, enrolled in a pregnancy study. The CDR3 runs from the conserved cysteine through the conserved F or W. The D gene is left open where the match is weak. Not all rows give a size; the values are once, few, many and, for expanded clones, a class.

V gene,CDR3 length,clone size,D gene,J gene,CDR3 DNA,CDR3 protein
TRBV5-1,14,NA,TRBD1,TRBJ1-1,TGCGCCAGCAGTTTCGACAGGGTAGACACTGAAGCTTTCTTT,CASSFDRVDTEAFF
TRBV19,14,NA,NA,TRBJ1-2,TGTGCCAGTTCTCTTCAGGGGACATTCTATGGCTACACCTTC,CASSLQGTFYGYTF
TRBV19,14,few,NA,TRBJ2-1,TGTGCCAGTAGTCTCTTTAACTCCTACAATGAGCAGTTCTTC,CASSLFNSYNEQFF
TRBV7-9,14,NA,TRBD2,TRBJ2-1,TGTGCCAGCAGCCCTACTAGCGGGAACAATGAGCAGTTCTTC,CASSPTSGNNEQFF
TRBV28,12,NA,NA,TRBJ1-3,TGTGCCAGCCGCTACTCTGGAAACACCATATATTTT,CASRYSGNTIYF
TRBV9,17,NA,NA,TRBJ1-1,TGTGCCAGCAGCGTAGGAGGCGGTGTTGCCCTGAACACTGAAGCTTTCTTT,CASSVGGGVALNTEAFF
TRBV5-3,17,NA,TRBD1,TRBJ1-4,TGTGCCAGAAGCTGGGGACAGGGGGGAGGGGGTAATGAAAAACTGTTTTTT,CARSWGQGGGGNEKLFF
TRBV9,14,NA,TRBD2,TRBJ2-1,TGTGCCAGCAGCGTCTCCGGGACTAGTGGTGAGCAGTTCTTC,CASSVSGTSGEQFF
TRBV7-8,16,NA,TRBD1,TRBJ1-5,TGTGCCAGCAGCTTAGATCCCAGGGGGCGGTATCAGCCCCAGCATTTT,CASSLDPRGRYQPQHF
TRBV9,15,NA,TRBD2,TRBJ2-3,TGTGCCAGCAGCGTAGCTCACGGGGGAGGGGATACGCAGTATTTT,CASSVAHGGGDTQYF
TRBV14,13,NA,NA,TRBJ1-2,TGTGCCAGCAGCCAAGAGACAGATTATGGCTACACCTTC,CASSQETDYGYTF
TRBV15,16,NA,TRBD2,TRBJ2-5,TGTGCCACCAGCCCCGGGACTAGCGGGAGTGGGGAGACCCAGTACTTC,CATSPGTSGSGETQYF
TRBV7-6,14,medium-sized,TRBD1,TRBJ2-7,TGTGCCAGCAGCTTAGGGGCAGGGGGTAACGAGCAGTACTTC,CASSLGAGGNEQYF
TRBV5-8,13,NA,NA,TRBJ1-2,TGTGCCAGCAGCTTGGGCAGGGTAGGAGGCTACACCTTC,CASSLGRVGGYTF
TRBV27,12,NA,NA,TRBJ2-3,TGTGCCAGCAGTCCTAGCACAGATACGCAGTATTTT,CASSPSTDTQYF
TRBV6-1,15,NA,TRBD2,TRBJ2-3,TGTGCCAGCAGCGCCACTAGCGGGGGGGCAGATACGCAGTATTTT,CASSATSGGADTQYF
TRBV9,13,NA,TRBD1,TRBJ1-2,TGTGCCAGACCCCCTGGGACAGATGATGGCTACACCTTC,CARPPGTDDGYTF
TRBV7-9,15,NA,TRBD2,TRBJ2-1,TGTGCCAGCAGCTCATTAGCGGGGGGAAACAATGAGCAGTTCTTC,CASSSLAGGNNEQFF
TRBV4-1,15,NA,NA,TRBJ2-7,TGCGCCAGCAGCCAAGTCGGTACAGCTCTTTACGAGCAGTACTTC,CASSQVGTALYEQYF
TRBV9,15,NA,TRBD2,TRBJ2-3,TGTGCCAGCAGTGAGGGACGGGGAGGGACAGATACGCAGTATTTT,CASSEGRGGTDTQYF
TRBV30,13,NA,NA,TRBJ1-1,TGTGCCTGGAGTGTGACAGTTAACACTGAAGCTTTCTTT,CAWSVTVNTEAFF
TRBV27,12,NA,NA,TRBJ1-5,TGTGCCAGCAGTGAGGGAAATCAGCCCCAGCATTTT,CASSEGNQPQHF
TRBV7-9,15,NA,TRBD1,TRBJ2-5,TGTGCCAGCAGTCGGGACAGCGCGGGCCAGGAGACCCAGTACTTC,CASSRDSAGQETQYF
TRBV5-4,12,NA,NA,TRBJ1-2,TGTGCCAGCAGCTTCAGGGTGGGAGGCTACACCTTC,CASSFRVGGYTF
TRBV20-1,10,NA,NA,TRBJ2-7,TGCAGTGGCGGAGTGGACGAGCAGTACTTC,CSGGVDEQYF
TRBV6-1,14,NA,NA,TRBJ1-1,TGTGCCAGCAGTGAAAAGTGGCTGAACACTGAAGCTTTCTTT,CASSEKWLNTEAFF
TRBV30,11,NA,NA,TRBJ1-1,TGTGCCTGGAGTGTCTTAACTGAAGCTTTCTTT,CAWSVLTEAFF
TRBV6-1,14,NA,TRBD2,TRBJ2-1,TGTGCCAGCAGTGAATTGACTAGCTTTAATGAGCAGTTCTTC,CASSELTSFNEQFF
TRBV28,15,NA,NA,TRBJ1-6,TGTGCCAGCAGCTCCCCGAGCTCCTATAATTCACCCCTCCACTTT,CASSSPSSYNSPLHF
TRBV7-8,14,once,TRBD1,TRBJ2-7,TGTGCCAGCAGCCCCGGGACAGATTCCTACGAGCAGTACTTC,CASSPGTDSYEQYF
TRBV11-2,11,few,NA,TRBJ2-1,TGTGCCAGCAGCTATTCAAATGAGCAGTTCTTC,CASSYSNEQFF
TRBV11-2,13,once,TRBD1,TRBJ1-2,TGTGCCAGCAGCTTGGGACAGGGCTATGGCTACACCTTC,CASSLGQGYGYTF
TRBV7-6,17,NA,TRBD2,TRBJ2-1,TGTGCCAGCAGCTTAGGGCCTAGCGGGAGGGCGGGCAATGAGCAGTTCTTC,CASSLGPSGRAGNEQFF
TRBV9,17,NA,TRBD1,TRBJ1-1,TGTGCCAGCAGCGACCGGACAGGGAGAATTAGTAACACTGAAGCTTTCTTT,CASSDRTGRISNTEAFF
TRBV4-1,13,few,TRBD1,TRBJ2-1,TGCGCCAGCAGCCGAGGGGGCCCAGATGAGCAGTTCTTC,CASSRGGPDEQFF
TRBV25-1,14,NA,NA,TRBJ1-2,TGTGCCAGCAGTGAAGCTTGGACAGCTTATGGCTACACCTTC,CASSEAWTAYGYTF
TRBV6-6,14,NA,TRBD1,TRBJ1-2,TGTGCCAGCAGTCCGGACAGGGGAACCCATGGCTACACCTTC,CASSPDRGTHGYTF
TRBV11-2,15,NA,TRBD1,TRBJ2-5,TGTGCCAGCAGCTTCTCCGGGACAGGCGGTGAGACCCAGTACTTC,CASSFSGTGGETQYF
TRBV7-9,15,NA,TRBD1,TRBJ1-1,TGTGCCAGCAGCCCTTGGGACAGGGCAAGCACTGAAGCTTTCTTT,CASSPWDRASTEAFF
TRBV27,13,NA,NA,TRBJ1-5,TGTGCCAGCAGTTTATCTGGGGGCATGCCCCAGCATTTT,CASSLSGGMPQHF
TRBV4-2,13,NA,NA,TRBJ1-1,TGTGCCAGCAGCCATGAGCAGGCCACTGAAGCTTTCTTT,CASSHEQATEAFF
TRBV29-1,16,once,NA,TRBJ2-6,TGCAGCGTTGACCGATACGGTGACTCTGGGGCCAACGTCCTGACTTTC,CSVDRYGDSGANVLTF
TRBV19,16,NA,NA,TRBJ2-1,TGTGCCAGTAGTATCGGCCAAGGGTGGAGGGGCAATGAGCAGTTCTTC,CASSIGQGWRGNEQFF
TRBV28,17,once,TRBD2,TRBJ2-1,TGTGCCAGCAGTTTCAACACCGGGACTAGCTCCTACAATGAGCAGTTCTTC,CASSFNTGTSSYNEQFF
TRBV5-1,15,NA,TRBD1,TRBJ1-4,TGCGCCAGCAGCTTGACCGGGACAGGGGACCGAGAACTGTTTTTT,CASSLTGTGDRELFF
TRBV19,19,NA,TRBD1,TRBJ2-6,TGTGCCAGTAGTATAGGCCCGGACAGGGTAAACGCTGGGGCCAACGTCCTGACTTTC,CASSIGPDRVNAGANVLTF
TRBV15,12,NA,NA,TRBJ2-1,TGTGCCACCAGCAGAGGGGGGGATGAGCAGTTCTTC,CATSRGGDEQFF
TRBV28,14,NA,NA,TRBJ2-4,TGTGCCAGCAGCCCCGCTGGCTCCAAAAACATTCAGTACTTC,CASSPAGSKNIQYF
TRBV27,12,NA,NA,TRBJ2-7,TGTGCCAGCAGCAAAAACCCGGACGAGCAGTACTTC,CASSKNPDEQYF
TRBV15,13,NA,NA,TRBJ1-5,TGTGCCACGTCGGGAGGAAAAGGTCAGCCCCAGCATTTT,CATSGGKGQPQHF
TRBV15,15,NA,NA,TRBJ1-5,TGTGCCACCAGCAGAGAACCCGGCCGAGGCCAGCCCCAGCATTTT,CATSREPGRGQPQHF